Listed below are T cell receptor beta chains from one sample, sequenced in a study of blood T cell repertoires in COVID-19. Clones were read by immunoSEQ multiplex PCR, and TCRdb kept only the in-frame ones, dropping some. The sample contains approximately 190,000 clones, around 80% of which appear only once. Sequenced: peripheral blood. The origin of the receptors is a man aged 60-69 years with acute or convalescent COVID-19. CDR3s include the opening cysteine and the closing phenylalanine or tryptophan. The D gene is left open where the match is weak. For some rows the clone size is stated as once, few or many, or as a class when expanded; others skip it.

j_gene,d_gene,abundance,v_gene,CDR3nt,CDR3aa
TRBJ2-1,.,.,TRBV10-2,TGCGCCAGCAGCGACACGACCCCTCAGCAGTTCTTC,CASSDTTPQQFF
TRBJ2-3,.,.,TRBV7-3,TGTGCCAGCAGCTGGCTAGCAACAGATACGCAGTATTTT,CASSWLATDTQYF
TRBJ2-3,.,.,TRBV6-1,TGTGCCAGCAGTGAATTAAGGATGGTTGGGCGGGGGCTATACACAGATACGCAGTATTTT,CASSELRMVGRGLYTDTQYF
TRBJ2-7,.,.,TRBV29-1,TGCAGCGCCAGATCAAACAGGGGAGGCTCCTACGAGCAGTACTTC,CSARSNRGGSYEQYF
TRBJ2-1,.,.,TRBV9,TGTGCCAGCAGCTTCGGGGCGGGGTCGACGTACAATGAGCAGTTCTTC,CASSFGAGSTYNEQFF
TRBJ1-3,TRBD1,.,TRBV9,TGTGCCAGCAGCGTAGGAACAGCCCAGGGGGACACCATATATTTT,CASSVGTAQGDTIYF
TRBJ1-3,.,.,TRBV5-6,TGTGCCAGCAGCTTGGGGCACCCATCGGGGTTGACAAATTTT,CASSLGHPSGLTNF
TRBJ1-1,.,few,TRBV3-1/TRBV3-2,TGTGCCAGCAGCCAAGTCAGGGGAACTGAAGCTTTCTTT,CASSQVRGTEAFF
TRBJ1-5,.,.,TRBV24-1,TGTGCCACGAAGCGCTCACCCGGTAGGTGCAATCAGCCCCAGCATTTT,CATKRSPGRCNQPQHF
TRBJ2-1,.,.,TRBV11-2,TGTGCCAGCAGCACTATACTAGGGGGTGAGCAGTTCTTC,CASSTILGGEQFF
TRBJ2-6,TRBD1,few,TRBV29-1,TGCAGCGTCTCCTCAACAGGGGCCCTCTCTGGGGCCAACGTCCTGACTTTC,CSVSSTGALSGANVLTF
TRBJ2-1,.,.,TRBV19,TGTGCCAGTAGTACTCCTAGAAGTATAAGGGAGCAGTTCTTC,CASSTPRSIREQFF
TRBJ2-7,TRBD2,.,TRBV7-3,TGTGCCAGCAGCTTGACTAGCGGGGGGACCTACGAGCAGTACTTC,CASSLTSGGTYEQYF
TRBJ2-7,.,.,TRBV4-2,TGTGCCAGCAGCCCTTTGACATCCGACTACGTAGAGCAGTACTTC,CASSPLTSDYVEQYF
TRBJ2-1,.,.,TRBV19,TGTGCCAGTAGTGCCTCTATGCACAATGAGCAGTTCTTC,CASSASMHNEQFF
TRBJ2-2,.,.,TRBV28,TGTGCCAGCAGTTTATGGTTGGGAGCGGTGAACACCGGGGAGCTGTTTTTT,CASSLWLGAVNTGELFF
TRBJ2-3,TRBD2,.,TRBV4-2,TGTGCCAGCAGCCCTCAAAAGGGACTAGCGGGGGGCCGGGGCACAGATACGCAGTATTTT,CASSPQKGLAGGRGTDTQYF
TRBJ1-6,.,once,TRBV27,TGTGCCAGCAGTGCTCTCTCTCGACAGGTCACACCTAGGGAGCCACCCCTCCACTTT,CASSALSRQVTPREPPLHF
TRBJ2-7,.,.,TRBV19,TGTGCCAGTAGTATAGATCGGACAGCCTACGAGCAGTACTTC,CASSIDRTAYEQYF
TRBJ1-4,.,.,TRBV3-1/TRBV3-2,TGTGCCAGCAGCCAGCCCTCAGGGTCGGTTGGGGAAAAACTGTTTTTT,CASSQPSGSVGEKLFF
TRBJ1-4,.,.,TRBV6-1,TGTGCCAGCAGTGAAACAAAGGTTTGGGGCAGAGCCGACAACTTGTTTTTT,CASSETKVWGRADNLFF
TRBJ1-1,.,once,TRBV5-1,TGCGCCAGCAGGTTCAGGGGAGACACTGAAGCTTTCTTT,CASRFRGDTEAFF
TRBJ1-6,.,.,TRBV2,TGTGCCAGCAGTGAAACGGGGTCAGTTTATAATTCACCCCTCCACTTT,CASSETGSVYNSPLHF
TRBJ2-7,.,.,TRBV19,TGTGCCAGTAGTACCGGTCGGGGGTTCGGAAACGAGCAGTACTTC,CASSTGRGFGNEQYF
TRBJ2-1,.,.,TRBV9,TGTGCCAGCAGCGTAGGTGAGGGCGGTGTCGGTAGATTCCATGAGCAGTTCTTC,CASSVGEGGVGRFHEQFF
TRBJ2-3,TRBD2,.,TRBV18,TGTGCCAGCTCATCTACGGGGGGGCCTGTGGATACGCAGTATTTT,CASSSTGGPVDTQYF
TRBJ2-3,.,.,TRBV2,TGTGCCAGCAGTGAGTTACAGGCGAGTCTTAGCACAGATACGCAGTATTTT,CASSELQASLSTDTQYF
TRBJ1-2,.,.,TRBV4-1,TGCGCCAGCAGCCAAGACAGAGGGAGTTATGGCTACACCTTC,CASSQDRGSYGYTF
TRBJ1-1,.,.,TRBV2,TGTGCCAGCAGTGTGGAGGTGACTGAAGCTTTCTTT,CASSVEVTEAFF
TRBJ1-5,.,few,TRBV30,TGTGCCTGGAGTTCACAGGGCAATCAGCCCCAGCATTTT,CAWSSQGNQPQHF
TRBJ1-2,TRBD1,few,TRBV7-9,TGTGCCAGCAGCTCCACAGGGGCGGCGAGCTACACCTTC,CASSSTGAASYTF
TRBJ1-5,.,.,TRBV15,TGTGCCACCAGACTGCAGGGCGCCGCAGGTCAGCCCCAGCATTTT,CATRLQGAAGQPQHF
TRBJ1-1,.,.,TRBV12-3/TRBV12-4,TGTGCCAGCAGTTTAATGGCGAACACTGAAGCTTTCTTT,CASSLMANTEAFF
TRBJ1-1,TRBD1,few,TRBV19,TGTGCCAGTAGTATCGTGACAGGGGGCGCGGGGACTGAAGCTTTCTTT,CASSIVTGGAGTEAFF
TRBJ1-5,.,few,TRBV15,TGTGCCACCAGCAGAGATTTGGCAGGGCCGCAGCCCCAGCATTTT,CATSRDLAGPQPQHF
TRBJ2-7,.,once,TRBV10-1,TGCGCCAGCAGTGAGTCAGGGGTGGCGGACCAATACGAGCAGTACTTC,CASSESGVADQYEQYF
TRBJ1-6,.,.,TRBV11-2,TGTGCCAGCAGCTCGGGAGGGGATTCACCCCTCCACTTT,CASSSGGDSPLHF
TRBJ2-2,TRBD2,.,TRBV30,TGTGCCTGGAGTTTAGGAGGGAGGGACACCGGGGAGCTGTTTTTT,CAWSLGGRDTGELFF
TRBJ1-4,TRBD1,.,TRBV18,TGTGCCAGCACACAGGGGGCTAATGAAAAACTGTTTTTT,CASTQGANEKLFF
TRBJ1-3,TRBD1,once,TRBV9,TGTGCCAGCAGCGCACAGGATTATAAGGACAGGACCTCTGGAAACACCATATATTTT,CASSAQDYKDRTSGNTIYF
TRBJ1-1,.,.,TRBV7-8,TGTGCCAGCAGCTGGGGACACCTGAACACTGAAGCTTTCTTT,CASSWGHLNTEAFF
TRBJ2-1,TRBD2,.,TRBV7-2,TGTGCCAGCAGCTTAGCGTGGGGGGGGAATGAGCAGTTCTTC,CASSLAWGGNEQFF
TRBJ2-7,.,.,TRBV6-2/TRBV6-3,TGTGCCAGCAGCCTCCAACAGGGAAACGAGCAGTACTTC,CASSLQQGNEQYF
TRBJ1-5,TRBD1,.,TRBV2,TGTGCCAGCAGCTGGGACAGGGGAGTTTATAGCAATCAGCCCCAGCATTTT,CASSWDRGVYSNQPQHF
TRBJ2-1,TRBD2,.,TRBV9,TGTGCCAGCAGCGTTAGCGGGGGCATAGGGAATGAGCAGTTCTTC,CASSVSGGIGNEQFF
TRBJ2-3,TRBD2,few,TRBV4-1,TGCGCCAGCAGCCAAGTAGCGGGAGTCGGAGATACGCAGTATTTT,CASSQVAGVGDTQYF
TRBJ1-1,.,.,TRBV6-5,TGTGCCAGCACGTTACAGGGGAACACTGAAGCTTTCTTT,CASTLQGNTEAFF
TRBJ1-1,.,.,TRBV6-5,TGTGCCAGCAGTTATTTGACCTCGGGAGGCACTGAAGCTTTCTTT,CASSYLTSGGTEAFF
TRBJ2-3,.,.,TRBV5-1,TGCGCCAGCAGCTTGGCCATAGGACAGCAAACAGATACGCAGTATTTT,CASSLAIGQQTDTQYF
TRBJ1-6,TRBD1,.,TRBV19,TGTGCCAGTAGTTTTCGACAGGGCTATAATTCACCCCTCCACTTT,CASSFRQGYNSPLHF
TRBJ1-1,.,.,TRBV20-1,TGCAGTGCTAGTGGGGGCCCTGAAGCTTTCTTT,CSASGGPEAFF
TRBJ2-5,.,.,TRBV29-1,TGCAGCGTACCGGACTTTCAAGAGACCCAGTACTTC,CSVPDFQETQYF
TRBJ1-1,.,.,TRBV11-2,TGTGCCAGCAGCTTAGCCAGGGAGGACACTGAAGCTTTCTTT,CASSLAREDTEAFF
TRBJ1-1,.,.,TRBV2,TGTGCCAGCAGTCCCCAGGGATATATAAACACTGAAGCTTTCTTT,CASSPQGYINTEAFF
TRBJ2-7,.,.,TRBV18,TGTGCCAGCTCACCACCCCAACCGACAGCCTCCTACGAGCAGTACTTC,CASSPPQPTASYEQYF
TRBJ2-7,TRBD1,.,TRBV27,TGTGCCAGCAGTTTAGGACAGGGGACCTCCTACGAGCAGTACTTC,CASSLGQGTSYEQYF
TRBJ2-3,.,.,TRBV7-8,TGTGCCAGCAGCTTTAAACTCGTAAGCACAGATACGCAGTATTTT,CASSFKLVSTDTQYF
TRBJ1-3,.,.,TRBV19,TGTGCCAGTAGTATAGATCTGGCAGACTCTGGAAACACCATATATTTT,CASSIDLADSGNTIYF
TRBJ2-3,TRBD2,.,TRBV7-2,TGTGCCAGCAGCTACCTAGCGGGGGGGGATACGCAGTATTTT,CASSYLAGGDTQYF
TRBJ1-2,.,.,TRBV4-3,TGCGCCAGCAGCCAAGGGTGGGGGCAGGGCTACACCTTC,CASSQGWGQGYTF